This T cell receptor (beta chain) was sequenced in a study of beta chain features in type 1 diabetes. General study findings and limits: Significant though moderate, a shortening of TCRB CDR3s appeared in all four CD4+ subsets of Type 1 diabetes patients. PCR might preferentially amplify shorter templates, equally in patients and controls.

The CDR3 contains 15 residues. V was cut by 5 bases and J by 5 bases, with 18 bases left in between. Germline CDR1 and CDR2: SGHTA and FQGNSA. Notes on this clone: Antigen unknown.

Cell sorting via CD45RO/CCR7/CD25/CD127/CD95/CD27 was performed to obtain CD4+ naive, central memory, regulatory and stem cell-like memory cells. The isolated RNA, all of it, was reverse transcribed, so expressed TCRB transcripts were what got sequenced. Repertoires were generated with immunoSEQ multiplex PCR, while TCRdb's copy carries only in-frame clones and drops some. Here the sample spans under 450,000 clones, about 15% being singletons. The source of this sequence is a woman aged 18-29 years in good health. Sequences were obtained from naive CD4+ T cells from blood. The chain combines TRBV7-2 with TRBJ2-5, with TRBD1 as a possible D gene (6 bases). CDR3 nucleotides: TGTGCCAGCAGCCAAGAAGCCAGGGGAACGGAGACCCAGTACTTC. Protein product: CASSQEARGTETQYF.